A selection of T cell receptor beta chains follows, all from one sample in a study of T cell changes during pregnancy in multiple sclerosis. Sequenced by immunoSEQ multiplex PCR; TCRdb stores in-frame clones only, minus some. The sample records fewer than 60,000 clones, 91% being singletons. Source: peripheral blood, taken after pregnancy. These receptors all stem from a female donor in good health, enrolled as a control in a pregnancy study. Each CDR3 is given with its conserved first and last residue. D genes are given only for firm matches.

J: TRBJ2-5; D: TRBD1; V: TRBV6-5; CDR3: CASRDRAQETQYF
J: TRBJ1-4; D: -; V: TRBV5-6; CDR3: CASSLPGQGEKLFF
J: TRBJ2-7; D: -; V: TRBV27; CDR3: CASSSIVPYEQYF
J: TRBJ2-5; D: TRBD2; V: TRBV7-9; CDR3: CASSTPGLAGQETQYF
J: TRBJ2-7; D: TRBD1; V: TRBV2; CDR3: CASSEVGTGGGEQYF
J: TRBJ1-5; D: -; V: TRBV4-1; CDR3: CASSLTDRFSNQPQHF
J: TRBJ2-6; D: -; V: TRBV9; CDR3: CASSKRAGANVLTF
J: TRBJ2-5; D: TRBD1; V: TRBV5-6; CDR3: CASSRNRGQETQYF
J: TRBJ2-3; D: TRBD2; V: TRBV2; CDR3: CASSPGRGGPLTDTQYF
J: TRBJ2-7; D: -; V: TRBV6-5; CDR3: CASRKTGGSYEQYF
J: TRBJ1-1; D: -; V: TRBV6-1; CDR3: CASAREGTEAFF
J: TRBJ2-7; D: TRBD2; V: TRBV28; CDR3: CASIVPGGRYEQYF
J: TRBJ1-5; D: TRBD1; V: TRBV5-1; CDR3: CASSTPRQGDQPQHF
J: TRBJ2-7; D: -; V: TRBV11-2; CDR3: CASSALGEQYF
J: TRBJ1-4; D: -; V: TRBV28; CDR3: CASKTGNEKLFF
J: TRBJ1-5; D: TRBD1; V: TRBV5-1; CDR3: CASSLGQGGSSNQPQHF
J: TRBJ2-7; D: TRBD1; V: TRBV29-1; CDR3: CSVKQGRAYEQYF
J: TRBJ2-7; D: TRBD1; V: TRBV6-6; CDR3: CASSLRDRALQQYF
J: TRBJ1-6; D: -; V: TRBV12-5; CDR3: CASGPPGVNSPLHF
J: TRBJ2-2; D: -; V: TRBV7-2; CDR3: CASSPDYIGELFF
J: TRBJ1-1; D: TRBD1; V: TRBV6-6; CDR3: CASGTGHMNTEAFF
J: TRBJ2-3; D: TRBD1; V: TRBV2; CDR3: CALTGQYTDTQYF
J: TRBJ2-3; D: TRBD2; V: TRBV15; CDR3: CATTTLTGTTSDTQYF
J: TRBJ2-1; D: TRBD2; V: TRBV5-1; CDR3: CASGGTSGVSYNEQFF
J: TRBJ2-5; D: TRBD2; V: TRBV7-9; CDR3: CASSSGGTSGSFKTQYF
J: TRBJ2-7; D: -; V: TRBV10-2; CDR3: CASRLGYEQYF
J: TRBJ1-1; D: -; V: TRBV7-6; CDR3: CASSLEANTEAFF
J: TRBJ2-7; D: -; V: TRBV9; CDR3: CASSVGGGNEQYF
J: TRBJ1-4; D: TRBD1; V: TRBV4-3; CDR3: CASSPDGTGGEKLFF
J: TRBJ1-2; D: -; V: TRBV28; CDR3: CASGSNYYGYTF
J: TRBJ1-5; D: -; V: TRBV13; CDR3: CASSLKQGDQPQHF
J: TRBJ1-1; D: TRBD1; V: TRBV5-1; CDR3: CASSYGQGEAFF
J: TRBJ1-1; D: -; V: TRBV28; CDR3: CASSLLQGGTEAFF
J: TRBJ2-7; D: -; V: TRBV11-2; CDR3: CASSLTTPYEQYF
J: TRBJ2-1; D: TRBD2; V: TRBV7-8; CDR3: CASSLGSSGGNEQFF
J: TRBJ2-3; D: -; V: TRBV5-1; CDR3: CASSRAGTRTDTQYF
J: TRBJ2-7; D: TRBD2; V: TRBV11-2; CDR3: CASTGGGRPSYEQYF
J: TRBJ1-2; D: -; V: TRBV6-5; CDR3: CASSYSAANYGYTF
J: TRBJ2-7; D: TRBD1; V: TRBV15; CDR3: CATSLGQGAIDEQYF
J: TRBJ2-5; D: TRBD1; V: TRBV19; CDR3: CASSTTGGAETQYF
J: TRBJ1-2; D: -; V: TRBV4-3; CDR3: CASSPTGVYGYTF
J: TRBJ1-5; D: -; V: TRBV19; CDR3: CASSNGGRSFEPQHF
J: TRBJ2-7; D: TRBD1; V: TRBV6-1; CDR3: CASRVVQGTSYEQYF
J: TRBJ1-2; D: -; V: TRBV7-2; CDR3: CASSLDRVGGYTF
J: TRBJ1-1; D: TRBD1; V: TRBV6-6; CDR3: CASRGTAYMNTEAFF
J: TRBJ2-7; D: -; V: TRBV5-4; CDR3: CASSPTPLSLARFYGQYF
J: TRBJ1-4; D: -; V: TRBV7-6; CDR3: CASSLDPRGEKLFF
J: TRBJ1-2; D: TRBD1; V: TRBV29-1; CDR3: CSVRDRELGPYGYTF
J: TRBJ1-1; D: -; V: TRBV19; CDR3: CASSRAGRGAFF
J: TRBJ2-3; D: -; V: TRBV9; CDR3: CASSPSRGDTQYF
J: TRBJ2-1; D: -; V: TRBV5-5; CDR3: CASSLDPPDYYNEQFF
J: TRBJ1-2; D: -; V: TRBV2; CDR3: CASGRGTYGYTF
J: TRBJ2-5; D: TRBD1; V: TRBV7-9; CDR3: CASSTGDRGYQETQYF
J: TRBJ2-1; D: TRBD2; V: TRBV9; CDR3: CASSVATTGLAASEQFF
J: TRBJ1-3; D: -; V: TRBV5-1; CDR3: CASSSGTSGNTIYF